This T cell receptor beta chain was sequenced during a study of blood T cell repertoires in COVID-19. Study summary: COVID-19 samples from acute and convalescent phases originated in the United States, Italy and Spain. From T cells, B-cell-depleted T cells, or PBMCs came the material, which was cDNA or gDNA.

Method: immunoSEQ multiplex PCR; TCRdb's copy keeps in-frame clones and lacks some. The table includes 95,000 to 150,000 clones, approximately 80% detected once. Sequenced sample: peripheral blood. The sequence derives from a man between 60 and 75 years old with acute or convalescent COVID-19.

The CDR3 bases are TGTGCCAGCTCAGCAAGGGGGCGAACTGAAGCTTTCTTT. Translating gives CASSARGRTEAFF. The gene calls are TRBV18 and TRBJ1-1, with 7 bases matching TRBD1. Germline-derived CDR1 and CDR2 are KGHSH and LQKENI. The junction had 5 bases not matched to a gene; V was cut back by 5 bases and J by 5 bases. The CDR3 runs 13 residues. Full variable domain (remainder filled in from reference TRBV18 and TRBJ1-1): NAGVMQNPRHLVRRRGQEARLRCSPMKGHSHVYWYRQLPEEGLKFMVYLQKENIIDESGMPKERFSAEFPKEGPSILRIQQVVRGDSAAYFCASSARGRTEAFFGQGTRLTVV.